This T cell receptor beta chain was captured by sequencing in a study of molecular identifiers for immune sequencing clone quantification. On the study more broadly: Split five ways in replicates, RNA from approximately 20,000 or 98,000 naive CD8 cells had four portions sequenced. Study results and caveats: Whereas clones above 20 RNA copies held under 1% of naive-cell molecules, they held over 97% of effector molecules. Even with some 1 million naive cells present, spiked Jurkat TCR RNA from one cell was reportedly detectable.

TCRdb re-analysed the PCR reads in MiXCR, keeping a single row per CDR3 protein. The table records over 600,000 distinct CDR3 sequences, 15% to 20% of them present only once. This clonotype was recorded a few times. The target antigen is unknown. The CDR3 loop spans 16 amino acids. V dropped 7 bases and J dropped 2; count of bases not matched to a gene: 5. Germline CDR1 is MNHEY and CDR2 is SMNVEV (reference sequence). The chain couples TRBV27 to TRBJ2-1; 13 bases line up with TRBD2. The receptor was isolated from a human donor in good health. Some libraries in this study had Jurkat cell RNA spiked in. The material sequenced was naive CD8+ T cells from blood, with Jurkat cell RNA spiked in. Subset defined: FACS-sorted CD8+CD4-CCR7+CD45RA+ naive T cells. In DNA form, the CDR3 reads TGTGCCAGCACCGTACTAGCGGGAGGGCCCTACAATGAGCAGTTCTTC. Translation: CASTVLAGGPYNEQFF.